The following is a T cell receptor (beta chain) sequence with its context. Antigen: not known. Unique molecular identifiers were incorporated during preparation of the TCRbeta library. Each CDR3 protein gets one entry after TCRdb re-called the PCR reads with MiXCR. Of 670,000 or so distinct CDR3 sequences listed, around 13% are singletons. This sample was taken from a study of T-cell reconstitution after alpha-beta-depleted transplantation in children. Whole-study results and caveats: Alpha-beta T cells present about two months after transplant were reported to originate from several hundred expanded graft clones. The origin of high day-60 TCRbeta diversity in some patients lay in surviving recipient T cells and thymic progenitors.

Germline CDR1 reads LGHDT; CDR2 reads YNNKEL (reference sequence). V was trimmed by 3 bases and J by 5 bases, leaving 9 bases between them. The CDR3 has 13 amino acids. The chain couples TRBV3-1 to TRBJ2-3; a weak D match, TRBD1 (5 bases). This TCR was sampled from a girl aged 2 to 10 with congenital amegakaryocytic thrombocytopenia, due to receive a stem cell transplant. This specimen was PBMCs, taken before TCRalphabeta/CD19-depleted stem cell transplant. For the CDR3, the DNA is TGTGCCAGCAGCCAGGACAAAAAAGATACGCAGTATTTT. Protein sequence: CASSQDKKDTQYF.